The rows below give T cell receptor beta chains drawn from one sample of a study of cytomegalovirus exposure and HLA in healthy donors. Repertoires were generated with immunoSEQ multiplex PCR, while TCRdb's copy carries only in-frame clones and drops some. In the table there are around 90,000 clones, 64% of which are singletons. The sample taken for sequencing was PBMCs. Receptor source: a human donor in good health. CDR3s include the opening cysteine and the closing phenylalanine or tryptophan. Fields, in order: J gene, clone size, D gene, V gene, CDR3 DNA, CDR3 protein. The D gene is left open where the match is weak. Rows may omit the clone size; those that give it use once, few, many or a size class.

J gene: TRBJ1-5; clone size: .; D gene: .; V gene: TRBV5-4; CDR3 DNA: TGTGCCAGCAGCAGGGGTCCCTATAGCAATCAGCCCCAGCATTTT; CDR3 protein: CASSRGPYSNQPQHF
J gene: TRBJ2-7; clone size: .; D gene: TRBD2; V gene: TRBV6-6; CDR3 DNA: TGTGCCAGCAGTGCGGGACTAGCGGGCTTCTACGAGCAGTACTTC; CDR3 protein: CASSAGLAGFYEQYF
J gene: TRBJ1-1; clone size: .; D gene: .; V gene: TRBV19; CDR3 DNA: TGTGCCAGTAGTATTAACAGGGAGAACACTGAAGCTTTCTTT; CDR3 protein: CASSINRENTEAFF
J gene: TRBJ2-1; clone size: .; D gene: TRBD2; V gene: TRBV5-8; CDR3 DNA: TGTGCCAGCCCCTTGGGGCTAGCGGGGGTGAGGGGCAATGAGCAGTTCTTC; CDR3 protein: CASPLGLAGVRGNEQFF
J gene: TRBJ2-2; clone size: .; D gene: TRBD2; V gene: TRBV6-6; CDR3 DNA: TGTGCCAGCAGTTACCGGGGGGGGCTAACCGGGGAGCTGTTTTTT; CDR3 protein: CASSYRGGLTGELFF
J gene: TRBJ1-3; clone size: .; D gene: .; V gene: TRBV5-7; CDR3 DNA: TGTGCCAGCAGCTTGGCCCGGGAGGGGTCAAATTGTTCTGGAAACACCATATATTTT; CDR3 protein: CASSLAREGSNCSGNTIYF
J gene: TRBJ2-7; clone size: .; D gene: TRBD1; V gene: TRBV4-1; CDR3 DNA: TGCGCCAGCAGCCTAACCGGGACAGGGGCGGGCGAGCAGTACTTC; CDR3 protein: CASSLTGTGAGEQYF
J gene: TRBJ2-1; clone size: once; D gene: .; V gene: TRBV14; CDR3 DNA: TGTGCCAGCAGCCAAGGTATAGCGTGGGAGCAGTTCTTC; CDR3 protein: CASSQGIAWEQFF
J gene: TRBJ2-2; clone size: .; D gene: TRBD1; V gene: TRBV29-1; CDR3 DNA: TGCAGCGTTGATCTACAGGGGGCGGGCACCGGGGAGCTGTTTTTT; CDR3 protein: CSVDLQGAGTGELFF
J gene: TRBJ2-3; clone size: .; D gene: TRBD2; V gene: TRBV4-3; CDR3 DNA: TGCGCCAGCAGCCAAGAGGCAGCGGGGGAATTCACAGATACGCAGTATTTT; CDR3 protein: CASSQEAAGEFTDTQYF
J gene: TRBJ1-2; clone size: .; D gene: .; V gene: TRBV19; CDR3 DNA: TGTGCCAGTAATTGGGGGCTCGACTATGGCTACACCTTC; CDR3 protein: CASNWGLDYGYTF
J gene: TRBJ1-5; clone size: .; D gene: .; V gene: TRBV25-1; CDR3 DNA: TGTGCCAGCAGTGAATCCGGCAGGATCAATCAGCCCCAGCATTTT; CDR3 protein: CASSESGRINQPQHF
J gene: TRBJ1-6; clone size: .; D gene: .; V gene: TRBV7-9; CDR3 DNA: TGTGCCAGCAGCCGAGGAGACTATAATTCACCCCTCCCCTTT; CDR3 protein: CASSRGDYNSPLPF
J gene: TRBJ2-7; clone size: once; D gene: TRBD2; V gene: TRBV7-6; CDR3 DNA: TGTGCCAGCAGCTTTAGCGGGGGGGCCGACGAGCAGTACTTC; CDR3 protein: CASSFSGGADEQYF
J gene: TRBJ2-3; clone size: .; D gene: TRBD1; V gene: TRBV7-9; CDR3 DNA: TGTGCCAGCAGCTCCGCCGGGACAGGGGAAGATACGCAGTATTTT; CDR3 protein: CASSSAGTGEDTQYF
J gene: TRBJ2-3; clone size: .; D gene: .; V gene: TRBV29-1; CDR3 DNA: TGCAGCGTTGAAACAGGGACCACGAGCTCGTCAGATACGCAGTATTTT; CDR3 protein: CSVETGTTSSSDTQYF
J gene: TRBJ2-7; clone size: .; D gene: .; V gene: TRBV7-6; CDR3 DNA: TGTGCCAGCAGCTTAGACGTGGGGGCTGGGGCCTACGAGCAGTACTTC; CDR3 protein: CASSLDVGAGAYEQYF
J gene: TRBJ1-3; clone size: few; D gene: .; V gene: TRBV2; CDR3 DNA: TGTGCCAGCAGGACAGAATCCGGATCAAACACCATATATTTT; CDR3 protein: CASRTESGSNTIYF
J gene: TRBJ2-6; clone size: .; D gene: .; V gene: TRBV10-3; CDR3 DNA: TGTGCCATCAGTGAGCAGGGCTCTGGGGCCAACGTCCTGACTTTC; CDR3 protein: CAISEQGSGANVLTF
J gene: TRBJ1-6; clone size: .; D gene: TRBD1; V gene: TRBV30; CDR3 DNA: TGTGCCTGGAGTACCCCCCCAGGGGGCGTCCATAATTCACCCCTCCACTTT; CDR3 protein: CAWSTPPGGVHNSPLHF
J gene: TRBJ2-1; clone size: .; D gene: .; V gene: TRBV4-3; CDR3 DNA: TGCGCCAGCAGCCAAGGATCGGACAGTTACAATGAGCAGTTCTTC; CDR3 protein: CASSQGSDSYNEQFF
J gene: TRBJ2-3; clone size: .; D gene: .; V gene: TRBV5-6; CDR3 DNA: TGTGCCAGCAGCTCACAAGTCACAGATACGCAGTATTTT; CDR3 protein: CASSSQVTDTQYF
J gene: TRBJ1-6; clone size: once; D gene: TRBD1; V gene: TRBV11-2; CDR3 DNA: TGTGCCAGCAGCTTGGACAGGGTGAGGTCACCCCTCCACTTT; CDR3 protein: CASSLDRVRSPLHF
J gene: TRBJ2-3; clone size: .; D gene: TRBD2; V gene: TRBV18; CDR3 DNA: TGTGCCAGCTCACCATTCCCACCTAGCGGGGGGCCAGATACGCAGTATTTT; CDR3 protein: CASSPFPPSGGPDTQYF
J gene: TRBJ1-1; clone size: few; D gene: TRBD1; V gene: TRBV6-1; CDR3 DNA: TGTGCCAGCAGTGCGACAGGGCACACTGAAGCTTTCTTT; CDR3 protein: CASSATGHTEAFF
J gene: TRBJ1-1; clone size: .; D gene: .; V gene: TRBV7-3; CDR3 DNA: TGTGCCAGCAGCTTATTCCCGGGGAGCACCACTGAAGCTTTCTTT; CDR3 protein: CASSLFPGSTTEAFF
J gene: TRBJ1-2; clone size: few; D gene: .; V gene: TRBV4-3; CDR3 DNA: TGCGCCAGCAGCCTAGACATCGACAGCAGAATTAACTATGGCTACACCTTC; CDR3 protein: CASSLDIDSRINYGYTF
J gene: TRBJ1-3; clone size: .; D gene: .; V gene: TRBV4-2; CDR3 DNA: TGTGCCAGCAGCCAGCCGGGACACCCTGGATCCGGAAACACCATATATTTT; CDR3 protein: CASSQPGHPGSGNTIYF
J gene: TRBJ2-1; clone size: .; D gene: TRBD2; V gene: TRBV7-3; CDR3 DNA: TGTGCCAGCAGCCCTATAGCGGGGGGCGAGCAGTTCTTC; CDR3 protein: CASSPIAGGEQFF
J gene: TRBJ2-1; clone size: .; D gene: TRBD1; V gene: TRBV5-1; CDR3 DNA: TGCGCCAGCAGCTTGGGCGGGACAGGGGCCTACAATGAGCAGTTCTTC; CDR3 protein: CASSLGGTGAYNEQFF
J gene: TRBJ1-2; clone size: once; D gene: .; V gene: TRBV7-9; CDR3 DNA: TGTGCCAGCAGCTTCTACCTCGGGGGCTACACCTTC; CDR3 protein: CASSFYLGGYTF
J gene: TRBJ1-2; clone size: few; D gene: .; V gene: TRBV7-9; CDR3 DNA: TGTGCCAGCAGCTCCCGGCAGGGATCGGCTCTGCGTGGCTACACCTTC; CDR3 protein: CASSSRQGSALRGYTF
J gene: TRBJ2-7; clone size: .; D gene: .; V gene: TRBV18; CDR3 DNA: TGTGCCAGCTCAGCCCCGGGACAAGCCTACGAGCAGTACTTC; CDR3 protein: CASSAPGQAYEQYF
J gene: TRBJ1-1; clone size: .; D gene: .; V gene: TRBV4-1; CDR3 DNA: TGCGCCAGCAGAGGAGGAACGATGAACACTGAAGCTTTCTTT; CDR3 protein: CASRGGTMNTEAFF
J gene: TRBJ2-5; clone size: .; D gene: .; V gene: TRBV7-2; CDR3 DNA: TGTGCCAGCAGCTTACAGGGTTCCCAAGAGACCCAGTACTTC; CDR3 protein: CASSLQGSQETQYF
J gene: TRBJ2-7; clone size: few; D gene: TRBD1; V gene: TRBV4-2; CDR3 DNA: TGTGCCAGCAGCCAAGGACCGGGACAGGGATTCTACGAGCAGTACTTC; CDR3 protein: CASSQGPGQGFYEQYF
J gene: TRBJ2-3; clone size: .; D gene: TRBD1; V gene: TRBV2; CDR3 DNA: TGTGCCAGCAGTGAACTGGACAGGGCAGATACGCAGTATTTT; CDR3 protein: CASSELDRADTQYF
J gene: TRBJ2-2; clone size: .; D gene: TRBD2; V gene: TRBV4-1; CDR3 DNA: TGCGCCAGCAGCCAAGGGCGGGGGGGCAACACCGGGGAGCTGTTTTTT; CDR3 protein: CASSQGRGGNTGELFF
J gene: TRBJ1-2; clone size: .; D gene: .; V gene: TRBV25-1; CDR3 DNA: TGTGCCAGCAGTGAATATAGGGGCCAAGGCTCTGGCTACACCTTC; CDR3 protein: CASSEYRGQGSGYTF
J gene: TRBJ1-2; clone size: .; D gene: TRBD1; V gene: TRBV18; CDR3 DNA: TGTGCCAGCTCACCGGCGGGACAGACTTACTATGGCTACACCTTC; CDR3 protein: CASSPAGQTYYGYTF
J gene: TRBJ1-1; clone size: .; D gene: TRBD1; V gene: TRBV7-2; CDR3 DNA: TGTGCCAGCAGCGAAAGGACAGGCGCGGGAGCTTTCTTT; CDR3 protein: CASSERTGAGAFF
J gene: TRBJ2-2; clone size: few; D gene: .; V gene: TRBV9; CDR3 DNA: TGTGCCAGCAGCGTCCGGGACATTAACACCGGGGAGCTGTTTTTT; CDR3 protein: CASSVRDINTGELFF
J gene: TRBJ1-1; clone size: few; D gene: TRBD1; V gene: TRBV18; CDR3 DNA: TGTGCCAGCTCACCATCGGGGACAGGAAAAATGAACACTGAAGCTTTCTTT; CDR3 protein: CASSPSGTGKMNTEAFF
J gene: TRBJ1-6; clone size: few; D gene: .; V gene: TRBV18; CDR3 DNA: TGTGCCAGCTCACCAGACAGGAATAGCTCCTATAATTCACCCCTCCACTTT; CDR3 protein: CASSPDRNSSYNSPLHF
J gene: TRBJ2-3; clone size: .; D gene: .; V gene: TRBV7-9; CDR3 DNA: TGTGCCAGCAGCTTAATCGGGGGACTGAGGACAGATACGCAGTATTTT; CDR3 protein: CASSLIGGLRTDTQYF
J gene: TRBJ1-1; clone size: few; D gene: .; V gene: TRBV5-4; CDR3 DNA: TGTGCCAGCAGCTCGACAGGTGGGAACACTGAAGCTTTCTTT; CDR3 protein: CASSSTGGNTEAFF
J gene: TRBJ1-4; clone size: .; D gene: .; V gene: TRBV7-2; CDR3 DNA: TGTGCCAGCAGCTTAAACGGCAGGGATAATGAAAAACTGTTTTTT; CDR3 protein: CASSLNGRDNEKLFF